The sequence of this T cell receptor (beta chain) was determined in a study of cytomegalovirus exposure and HLA in healthy donors. About the research overall: A previous analysis identified approximately 110 million unique TCR beta sequences derived from some 200 million T cells.

The PCR was carried out with 60 Vbeta primers and 13 Jbeta primers. Clones were read by immunoSEQ multiplex PCR, and TCRdb kept only the in-frame ones, dropping some. The profile shows some 130,000 clones, just under 80% of them singletons. Broader study findings: Highly shared variants forming one cluster were likely a sequencing artifact.

About this clone itself: Its antigen is unidentified.

This CDR3 is built from 15 residues. The germline gives CDR1 MNHEY, CDR2 SMNVEV (reference sequence). With 2 bases clipped from V and 11 bases from J, the junction kept 11 bases outside the gene matches. The receptor was derived from a man in his thirties or forties in good health. The sample was PBMCs. The V call is TRBV27, the J call TRBJ1-5; the match to TRBD1 covers 8 bases. The CDR3 protein is CASSLAGQGLTTQHF. The CDR3 bases are TGTGCCAGCAGTTTAGCTGGACAGGGACTGACGACCCAGCATTTT.